This TCR beta chain stems from a study of blood T cell repertoires in COVID-19. Study at large: In each case, the material was cDNA or gDNA derived from T cells, B-cell-depleted T cells, or PBMCs.

Clones were sequenced by immunoSEQ multiplex PCR, and TCRdb holds only the in-frame ones, with some missing. The table records 220,000 or so clones, 70% to 85% of them present only once. The CDR3 loop spans 14 amino acids. J gave up 5 bases and V 7 bases, and 10 bases lay outside the gene matches. Germline V CDR1 and CDR2: SQVTM, ANQGSEA. This clone occurred a few times. Sequencing was performed on peripheral blood. This chain connects TRBV29-1 to TRBJ1-1; 10 nucleotides align to TRBD1. The receptor's source is an elderly woman with acute or convalescent COVID-19. The CDR3 DNA follows: TGCAGCGCCCGCCGACAGGGGGCAGGGACTGAAGCTTTCTTT. Residues: CSARRQGAGTEAFF.